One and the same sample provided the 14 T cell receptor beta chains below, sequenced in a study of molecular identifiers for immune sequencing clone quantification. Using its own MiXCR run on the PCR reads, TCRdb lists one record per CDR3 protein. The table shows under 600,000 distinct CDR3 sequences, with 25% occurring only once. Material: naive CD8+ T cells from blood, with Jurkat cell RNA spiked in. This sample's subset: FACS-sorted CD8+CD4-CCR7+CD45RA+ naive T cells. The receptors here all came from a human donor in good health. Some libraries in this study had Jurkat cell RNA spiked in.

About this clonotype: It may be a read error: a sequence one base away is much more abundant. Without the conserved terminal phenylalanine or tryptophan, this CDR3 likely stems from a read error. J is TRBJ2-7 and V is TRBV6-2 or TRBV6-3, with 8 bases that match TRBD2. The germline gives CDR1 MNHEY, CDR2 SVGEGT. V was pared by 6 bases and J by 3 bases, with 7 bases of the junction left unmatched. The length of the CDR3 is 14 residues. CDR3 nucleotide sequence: TGTGCCAGCAGCCCAAGCGGGAGCCACTACGAGCAGTACCTC. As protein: CASSPSGSHYEQYL.

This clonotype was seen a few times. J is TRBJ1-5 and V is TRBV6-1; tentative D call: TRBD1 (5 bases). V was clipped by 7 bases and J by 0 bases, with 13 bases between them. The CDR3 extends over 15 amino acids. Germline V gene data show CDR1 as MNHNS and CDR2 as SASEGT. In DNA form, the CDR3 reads TGTGCCAGCATTGACAGCCGGAATAGCAATCAGCCCCAGCATTTT. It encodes CASIDSRNSNQPQHF.

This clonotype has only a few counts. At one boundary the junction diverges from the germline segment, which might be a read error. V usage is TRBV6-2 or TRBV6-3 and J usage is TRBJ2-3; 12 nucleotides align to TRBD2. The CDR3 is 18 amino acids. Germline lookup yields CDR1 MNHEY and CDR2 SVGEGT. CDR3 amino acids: CASSNSLLTSGSTDTQYF. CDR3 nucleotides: TGTGCCAGCAGTAACTCCCTTCTGACTAGCGGGAGTACAGATACGCAGTATTTT.

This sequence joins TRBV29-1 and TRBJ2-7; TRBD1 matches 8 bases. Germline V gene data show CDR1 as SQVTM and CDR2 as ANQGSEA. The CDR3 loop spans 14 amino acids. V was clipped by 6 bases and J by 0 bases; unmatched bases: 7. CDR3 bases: TGCAGCGTAGACGGACAGGGCAGCTCCTACGAGCAGTACTTC. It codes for CSVDGQGSSYEQYF.

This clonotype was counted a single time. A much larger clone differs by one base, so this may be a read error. The CDR3 DNA follows: TGTGCCAGCAGCGAAGCGAGCTCCTACAAGCAGTACTTC. This codes for CASSEASSYKQYF. The J gene is TRBJ2-7, the V gene TRBV7-2, with no clear D. Germline-derived CDR1 and CDR2 are SGHTA and FQGNSA. There are 13 residues in the CDR3. Complete variable domain (other parts from reference TRBV7-2 and TRBJ2-7): GAGVSQSPSNKVTEKGKDVELRCDPISGHTALYWYRQSLGQGLEFLIYFQGNSAPDKSGLPSDRFSAERTGGSVSTLTIQRTQQEDSAVYLCASSEASSYKQYFGPGTRLTVT.

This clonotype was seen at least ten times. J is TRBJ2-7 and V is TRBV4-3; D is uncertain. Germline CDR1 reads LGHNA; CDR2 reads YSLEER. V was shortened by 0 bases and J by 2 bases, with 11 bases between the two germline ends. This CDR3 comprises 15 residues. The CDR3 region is CASSQDSGSAYEQYF. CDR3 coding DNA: TGCGCCAGCAGCCAAGATTCTGGCAGTGCCTACGAGCAGTACTTC.

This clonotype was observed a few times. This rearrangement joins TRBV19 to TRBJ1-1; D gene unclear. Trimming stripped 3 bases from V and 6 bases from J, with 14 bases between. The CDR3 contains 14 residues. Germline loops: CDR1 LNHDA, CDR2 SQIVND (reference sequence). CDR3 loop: CASSMASMSSEAFF. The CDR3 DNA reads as TGTGCCAGTAGTATGGCGTCGATGAGTTCTGAAGCTTTCTTT.

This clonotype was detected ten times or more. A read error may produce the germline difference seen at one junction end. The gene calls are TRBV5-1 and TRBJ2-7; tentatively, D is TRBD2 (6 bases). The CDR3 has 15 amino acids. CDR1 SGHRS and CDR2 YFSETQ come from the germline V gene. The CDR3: CASSSSSGPSNEQYF. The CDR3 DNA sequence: TGCGCCAGCAGCTCTTCCAGCGGGCCCTCCAACGAGCAGTACTTC.

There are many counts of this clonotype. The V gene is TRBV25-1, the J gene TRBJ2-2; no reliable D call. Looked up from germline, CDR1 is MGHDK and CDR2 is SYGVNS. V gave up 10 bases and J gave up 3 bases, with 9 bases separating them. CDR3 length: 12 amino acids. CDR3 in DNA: TGTGCCACCATCCGGGACACCGGGGAGCTGTTTTTT. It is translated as CATIRDTGELFF. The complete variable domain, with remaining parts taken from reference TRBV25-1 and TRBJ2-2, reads EADIYQTPRYLVIGTGKKITLECSQTMGHDKMYWYQQDPGMELHLIHYSYGVNSTEKGDLSSESTVSRIRTEHFPLTLESARPSHTSQYLCATIRDTGELFFGEGSRLTVL.

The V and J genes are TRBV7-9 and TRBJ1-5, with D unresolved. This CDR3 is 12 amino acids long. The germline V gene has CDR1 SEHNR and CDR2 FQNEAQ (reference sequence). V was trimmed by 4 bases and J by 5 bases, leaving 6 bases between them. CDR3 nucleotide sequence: TGTGCCAGCAGCTCCCGGGATCAGCCCCAGCATTTT. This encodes CASSSRDQPQHF.

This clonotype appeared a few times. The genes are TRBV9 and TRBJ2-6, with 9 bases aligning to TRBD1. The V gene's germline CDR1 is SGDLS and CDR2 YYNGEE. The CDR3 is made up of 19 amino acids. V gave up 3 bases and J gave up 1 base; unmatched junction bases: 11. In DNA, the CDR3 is TGTGCCAGCAGCGGATTCCCGGGACAGGGTACTTCTGGGGCCAACGTCCTGACTTTC. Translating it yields CASSGFPGQGTSGANVLTF.

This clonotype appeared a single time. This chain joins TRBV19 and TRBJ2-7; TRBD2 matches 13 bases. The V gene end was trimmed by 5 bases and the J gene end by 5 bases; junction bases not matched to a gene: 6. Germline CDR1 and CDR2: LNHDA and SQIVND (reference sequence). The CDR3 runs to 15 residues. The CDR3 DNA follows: TGTGCCAGTAGTCCCGGACTAGCGGGAGTACACGAGCAGTACTTC. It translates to CASSPGLAGVHEQYF. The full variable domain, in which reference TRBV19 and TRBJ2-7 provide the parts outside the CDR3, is DGGITQSPKYLFRKEGQNVTLSCEQNLNHDAMYWYRQDPGQGLRLIYYSQIVNDFQKGDIAEGYSVSREKKESFPLTVTSAQKNPTAFYLCASSPGLAGVHEQYFGPGTRLTVT.

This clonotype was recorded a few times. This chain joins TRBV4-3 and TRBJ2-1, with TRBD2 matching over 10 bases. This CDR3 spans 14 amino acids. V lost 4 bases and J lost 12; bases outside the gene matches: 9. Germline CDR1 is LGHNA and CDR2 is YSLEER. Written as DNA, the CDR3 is TGCGCCAGCAGCCCTGAGCCTAGCGGGAGACTGCAGTTCTTC. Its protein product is CASSPEPSGRLQFF.

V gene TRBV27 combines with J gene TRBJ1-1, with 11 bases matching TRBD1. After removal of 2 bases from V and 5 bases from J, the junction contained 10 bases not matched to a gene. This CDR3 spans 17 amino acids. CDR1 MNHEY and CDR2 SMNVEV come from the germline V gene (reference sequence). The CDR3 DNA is TGTGCCAGCAGTTTAGACGTTCCGGACAGGGGGCCTACTGAAGCTTTCTTT. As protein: CASSLDVPDRGPTEAFF.